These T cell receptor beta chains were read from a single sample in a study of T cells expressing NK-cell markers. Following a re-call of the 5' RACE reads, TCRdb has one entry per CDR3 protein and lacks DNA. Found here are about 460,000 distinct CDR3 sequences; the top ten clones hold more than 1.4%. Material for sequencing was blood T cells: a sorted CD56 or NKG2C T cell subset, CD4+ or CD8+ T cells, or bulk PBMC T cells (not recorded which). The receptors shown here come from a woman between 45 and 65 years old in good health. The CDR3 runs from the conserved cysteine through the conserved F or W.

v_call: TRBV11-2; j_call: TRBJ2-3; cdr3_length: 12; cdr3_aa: CASRVGGDTQYF
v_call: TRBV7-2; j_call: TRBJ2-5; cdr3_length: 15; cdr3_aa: CASSGPGQVLETQYF
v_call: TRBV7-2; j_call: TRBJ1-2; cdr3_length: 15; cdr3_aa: CASSLGPGRSYGYTF
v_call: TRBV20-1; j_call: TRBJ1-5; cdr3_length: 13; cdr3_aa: CSAGDRGSRPQHF
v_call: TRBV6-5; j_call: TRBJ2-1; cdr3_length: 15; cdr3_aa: CASSYAGQVTGEQFF
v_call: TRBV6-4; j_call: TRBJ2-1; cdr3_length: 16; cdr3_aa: CASSAETGSFYNEQFF
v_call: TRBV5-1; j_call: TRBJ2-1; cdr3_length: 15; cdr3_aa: CASSLRLAERNEQFF
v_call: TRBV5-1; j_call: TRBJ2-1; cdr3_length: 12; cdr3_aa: CASSSESREQFF
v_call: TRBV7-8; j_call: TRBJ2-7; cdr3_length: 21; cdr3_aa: CASSLRMPGLAGARYSYEQYF
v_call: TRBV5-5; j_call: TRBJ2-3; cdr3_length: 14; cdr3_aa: CASGGGSVGDTQYF
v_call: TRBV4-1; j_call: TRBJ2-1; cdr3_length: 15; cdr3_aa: CASSQVGLAENEQFF
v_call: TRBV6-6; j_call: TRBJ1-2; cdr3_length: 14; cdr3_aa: CASSYTTGTYGYTF
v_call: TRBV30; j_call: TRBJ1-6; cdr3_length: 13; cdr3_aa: CAWSLQGNSPLHF
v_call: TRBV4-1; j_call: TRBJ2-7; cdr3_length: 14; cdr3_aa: CASSPQLAGYEQYF
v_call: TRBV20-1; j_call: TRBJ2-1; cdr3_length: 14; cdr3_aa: CSARARDRVGEQFF
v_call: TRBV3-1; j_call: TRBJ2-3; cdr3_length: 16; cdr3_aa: CASSQDVASGSYTQYF
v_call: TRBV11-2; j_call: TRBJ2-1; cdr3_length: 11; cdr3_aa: CATGTLNEQFF
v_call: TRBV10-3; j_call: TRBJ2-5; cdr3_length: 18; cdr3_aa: CAISESTPGTGYQETQYF
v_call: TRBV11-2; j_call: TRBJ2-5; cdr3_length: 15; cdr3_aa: CASSSSGGVKETQYF
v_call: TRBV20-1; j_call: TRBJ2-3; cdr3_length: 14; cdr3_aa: CSARTGGVTDTQYF
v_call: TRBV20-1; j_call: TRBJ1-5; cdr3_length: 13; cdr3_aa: CSARETGGRPQHF
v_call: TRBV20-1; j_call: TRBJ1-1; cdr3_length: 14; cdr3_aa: CSASQTERGTEAFF
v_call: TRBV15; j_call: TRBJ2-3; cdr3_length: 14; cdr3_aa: CATNPGGPTDTQYF
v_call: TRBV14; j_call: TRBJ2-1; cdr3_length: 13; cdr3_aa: CASSQDGGGEQFF
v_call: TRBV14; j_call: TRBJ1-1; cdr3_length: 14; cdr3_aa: CASSRGRGWTEAFF
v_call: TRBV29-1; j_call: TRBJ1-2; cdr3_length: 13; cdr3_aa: CSVYERQGYGYTF
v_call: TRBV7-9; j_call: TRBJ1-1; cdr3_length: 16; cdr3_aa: CASSLYTGTGNTEAFF
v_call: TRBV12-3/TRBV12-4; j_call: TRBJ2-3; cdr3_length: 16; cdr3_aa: CASSLGIRISGDTQYF